Listed here are 11 T cell receptor beta chains from one sample, sequenced in a study of blood T cell repertoires in COVID-19. TCRdb's table, derived via immunoSEQ multiplex PCR, lists solely in-frame clones and lacks some. The data contain roughly 32,000 clones, roughly 90% of them singletons. The material sequenced was peripheral blood. The receptor source for this set is a man aged 60 to 75 with acute or convalescent COVID-19.

The J gene is TRBJ2-7, the V gene TRBV6-5; 7 positions agree with TRBD1. V lost 6 bases, J lost 1 base, and 3 bases stayed unmatched. Per germline, CDR1 MNHEY and CDR2 SVGAGI. The CDR3 sequence is 13 residues long. CDR3 nucleotide sequence: TGTGCCAGCAGCCCACAGGGGTCCTACGAGCAGTACGTC. This translates into CASSPQGSYEQYV.

The genes are TRBV6-4 and TRBJ2-7, with 10 bases matching TRBD1. The CDR3 length is 14 residues. CDR1 is MRHNA and CDR2 is SNTAGT in the germline V gene. Trimming cost V 4 bases and J 5 bases; bases outside gene matches: 5. The CDR3 nucleotides are TGTGCCAGCAGTGTCCGGGACAGGGGTAACGAGCAGTACTTC. It codes for CASSVRDRGNEQYF.

The J gene is TRBJ1-2, the V gene TRBV27, with 12 bases lining up with TRBD1. CDR1 and CDR2 (germline): MNHEY, SMNVEV (reference sequence). This CDR3 has 15 amino acids. V dropped 4 bases and J dropped 2; count of bases not matched to a gene: 2. CDR3 in DNA: TGTGCCAGCAGTTATGGGACAGGGGGCAACTATGGCTACACCTTC. Protein product: CASSYGTGGNYGYTF.

J is TRBJ1-4 and V is TRBV2, with TRBD1 matching 11 bases. The germline CDR1 and CDR2 sequences are SNHLY and FYNNEI. The CDR3 sequence is 16 residues long. J gave up 1 base and V 6 bases, and 4 bases lay outside the gene matches. The CDR3 loop reads CASRRTGGLTNEKLFF. In nucleotides, the CDR3 is TGTGCCAGCAGGAGGACAGGGGGCTTAACTAATGAAAAACTGTTTTTT.

J is TRBJ2-1 and V is TRBV19; 8 bases are a match to TRBD1. Trimming at V came to 5 bases and at J to 8 bases, leaving 5 bases not matched to a gene. This CDR3 comprises 13 residues. CDR1 is LNHDA and CDR2 is SQIVND in the germline V gene (reference sequence). The CDR3 spells CASSPDRDYEQFF. The CDR3 DNA reads as TGTGCCAGTAGTCCGGACAGGGACTATGAGCAGTTCTTC.

The rearrangement links TRBV27 to TRBJ2-3, with TRBD1 matching over 7 bases. Germline trimming cut 1 base from V and 3 bases from J; bases unmatched to any gene: 4. The CDR3 has 15 amino acids. Germline V gene data show CDR1 as MNHEY and CDR2 as SMNVEV (reference sequence). Here the CDR3 DNA reads TGTGCCAGCAGTTTATACAGGGGACGTACAGATACGCAGTATTTT. Protein sequence: CASSLYRGRTDTQYF.

In DNA, the CDR3 is TGTGCCAGTAGTATGGACACCAACTCTGGAAACACCATATATTTT. It yields the protein CASSMDTNSGNTIYF. J is TRBJ1-3 and V is TRBV19; the D gene is possibly TRBD1 (5 bases). Per germline, CDR1 LNHDA and CDR2 SQIVND (reference sequence). CDR3 length: 15 amino acids. V was cut by 3 bases and J by 0 bases, with 9 bases left in between.

This sequence joins TRBV2 and TRBJ2-5, with D perhaps matching TRBD2 (7 bases). The V gene lost 3 bases and the J gene lost 5 bases, with 13 bases spanning the gap. CDR1 and CDR2 from the germline V gene are SNHLY and FYNNEI. CDR3 length: 14 residues. The CDR3 region has the DNA TGTGCCAGCAGTGACCCCCGGGGGGCTGAGACCCAGTACTTC. This gives the protein CASSDPRGAETQYF.

The chain links TRBV19 to TRBJ1-5; 8 bases align to TRBD1. Losses at the gene ends were 5 bases for V and 4 bases for J; bases not matched to a gene: 7. This CDR3 has 15 residues. Germline V lookup: CDR1 LNHDA, CDR2 SQIVND (reference sequence). The CDR3 sequence: CASSPRDRRNQPQHF. CDR3 nucleotides: TGTGCCAGTAGTCCCCGGGACAGGCGTAATCAGCCCCAGCATTTT.

This chain connects TRBV11-3 to TRBJ2-5; the D is unclear. CDR1 is SGHNT and CDR2 is YENEEA in the germline V gene. The CDR3 runs to 14 residues. V dropped 5 bases and J dropped 5 bases, with 15 bases sitting between them. The CDR3, as DNA: TGTGCCAGCAGCCAAACACGAGGCTCGGAGACCCAGTACTTC. This codes for CASSQTRGSETQYF.

The chain combines TRBV20-1 with TRBJ2-5, with TRBD2 as a possible D gene (6 bases). CDR1 DFQATT and CDR2 SNEGSKA come from the germline V gene (reference sequence). V lost 3 bases to trimming and J lost 0 bases, with 14 bases between them. The CDR3 extends over 15 amino acids. CDR3: CSASFRELYQETQYF. The DNA for the CDR3 is TGCAGTGCTAGTTTTCGGGAGCTGTACCAAGAGACCCAGTACTTC.